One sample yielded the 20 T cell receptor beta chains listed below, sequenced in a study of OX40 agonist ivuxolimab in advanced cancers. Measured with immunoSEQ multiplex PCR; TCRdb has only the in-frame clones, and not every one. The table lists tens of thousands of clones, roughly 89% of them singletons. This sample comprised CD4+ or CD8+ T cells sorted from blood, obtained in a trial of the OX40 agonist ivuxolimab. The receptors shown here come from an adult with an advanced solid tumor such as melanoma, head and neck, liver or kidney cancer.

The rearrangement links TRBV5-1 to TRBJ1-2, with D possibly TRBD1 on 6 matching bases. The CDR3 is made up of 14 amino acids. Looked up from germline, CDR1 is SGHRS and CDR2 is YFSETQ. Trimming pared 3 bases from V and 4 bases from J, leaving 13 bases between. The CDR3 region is CASSSGGQGYGYTF. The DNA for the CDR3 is TGCGCCAGCAGCTCGGGGGGCCAGGGCTATGGCTACACCTTC.

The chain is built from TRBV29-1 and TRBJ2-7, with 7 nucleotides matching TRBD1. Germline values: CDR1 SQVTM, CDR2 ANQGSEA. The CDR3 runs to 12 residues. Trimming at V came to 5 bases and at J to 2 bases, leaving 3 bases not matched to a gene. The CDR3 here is CSVRQGPYEQYF. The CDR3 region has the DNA TGCAGCGTTAGACAGGGTCCCTACGAGCAGTACTTC.

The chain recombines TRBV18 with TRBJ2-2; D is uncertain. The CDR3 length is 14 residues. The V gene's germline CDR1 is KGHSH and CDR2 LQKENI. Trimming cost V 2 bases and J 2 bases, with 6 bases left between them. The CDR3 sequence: CASSPDGNTGELFF. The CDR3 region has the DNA TGTGCCAGCTCACCAGACGGTAACACCGGGGAGCTGTTTTTT.

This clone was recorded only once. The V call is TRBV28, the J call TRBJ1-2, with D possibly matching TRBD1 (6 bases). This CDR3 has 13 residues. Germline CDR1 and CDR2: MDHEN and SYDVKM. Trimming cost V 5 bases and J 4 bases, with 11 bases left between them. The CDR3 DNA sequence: TGTGCCAGCAGTGTTCAGGGGAGCTATGGCTACACCTTC. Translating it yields CASSVQGSYGYTF.

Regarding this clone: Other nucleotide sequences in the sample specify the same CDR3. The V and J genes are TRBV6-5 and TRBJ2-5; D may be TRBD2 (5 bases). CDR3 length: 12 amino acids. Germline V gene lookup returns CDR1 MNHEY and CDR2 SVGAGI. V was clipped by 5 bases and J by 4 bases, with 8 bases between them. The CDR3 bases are TGTGCCAGCAGTCTTCGGGGAGAGACCCAGTACTTC. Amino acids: CASSLRGETQYF.

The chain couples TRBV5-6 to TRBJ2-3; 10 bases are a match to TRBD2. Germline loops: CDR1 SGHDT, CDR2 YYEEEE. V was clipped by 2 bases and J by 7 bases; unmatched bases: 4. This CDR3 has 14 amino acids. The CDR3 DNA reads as TGTGCCAGCAGCTTTACTAGCGGGGCCAATACGCAGTATTTT. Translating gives CASSFTSGANTQYF.

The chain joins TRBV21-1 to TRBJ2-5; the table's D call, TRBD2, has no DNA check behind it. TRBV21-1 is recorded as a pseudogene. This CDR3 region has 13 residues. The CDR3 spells CASSNRGTETQYF. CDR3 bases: TGTGCCAGCAGCAACCGGGGTACAGAGACCCAGTACTTC.

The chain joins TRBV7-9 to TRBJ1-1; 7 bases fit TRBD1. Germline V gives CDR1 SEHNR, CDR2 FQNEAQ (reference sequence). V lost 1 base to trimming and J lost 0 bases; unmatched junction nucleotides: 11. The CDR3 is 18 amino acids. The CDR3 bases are TGTGCCAGCAGCTTAGTAGGAAAGCGACAGGGACTGAACACTGAAGCTTTCTTT. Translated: CASSLVGKRQGLNTEAFF.

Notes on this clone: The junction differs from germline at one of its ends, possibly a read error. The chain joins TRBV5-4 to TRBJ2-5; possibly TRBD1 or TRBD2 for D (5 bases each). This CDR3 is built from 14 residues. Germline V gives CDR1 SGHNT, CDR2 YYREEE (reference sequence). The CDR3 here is CASSTTGDQETQYF. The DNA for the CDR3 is TGTGCCAGCAGCACCACCGGGGACCAGGAGACCCAGTACTTC.

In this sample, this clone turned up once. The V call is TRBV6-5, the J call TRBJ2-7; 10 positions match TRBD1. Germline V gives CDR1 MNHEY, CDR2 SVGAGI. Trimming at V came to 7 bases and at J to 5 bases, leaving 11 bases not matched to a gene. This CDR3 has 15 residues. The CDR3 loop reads CASNDRGRGRHEQYF. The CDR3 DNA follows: TGTGCCAGCAATGACAGGGGGCGAGGCCGCCACGAGCAGTACTTC.

In DNA form, the CDR3 reads TGTGCCAGCAGGGAACGGGGGGCCACTAATGAAAAACTGTTTTTT. Its protein is CASRERGATNEKLFF. The gene calls are TRBV28 and TRBJ1-4, with D possibly being TRBD1 (6 bases). Germline V gene lookup returns CDR1 MDHEN and CDR2 SYDVKM. V was shortened by 6 bases and J by 2 bases, with 13 bases between the two germline ends. This CDR3 contains 15 residues.

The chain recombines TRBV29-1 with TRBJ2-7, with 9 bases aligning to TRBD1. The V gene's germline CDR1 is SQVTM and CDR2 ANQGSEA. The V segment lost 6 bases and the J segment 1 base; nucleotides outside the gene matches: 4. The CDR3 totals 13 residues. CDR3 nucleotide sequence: TGCAGCGTCCGGGACAGGGCGTCCTACGAGCAGTACTTC. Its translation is CSVRDRASYEQYF.

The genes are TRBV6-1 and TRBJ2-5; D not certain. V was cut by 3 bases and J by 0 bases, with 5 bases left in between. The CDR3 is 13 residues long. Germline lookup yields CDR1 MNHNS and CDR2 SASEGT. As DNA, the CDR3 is TGTGCCAGCAGTGATACGTACCAAGAGACCCAGTACTTC. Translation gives CASSDTYQETQYF.

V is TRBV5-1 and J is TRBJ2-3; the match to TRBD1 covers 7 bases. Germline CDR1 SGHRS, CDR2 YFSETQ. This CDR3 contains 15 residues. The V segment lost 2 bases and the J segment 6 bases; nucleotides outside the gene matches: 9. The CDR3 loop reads CASSFLGQDRDTQYF. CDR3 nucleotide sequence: TGCGCCAGCAGCTTCCTCGGACAGGATCGGGATACGCAGTATTTT. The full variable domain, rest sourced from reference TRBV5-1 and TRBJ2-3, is KAGVTQTPRYLIKTRGQQVTLSCSPISGHRSVSWYQQTPGQGLQFLFEYFSETQRNKGNFPGRFSGRQFSNSRSEMNVSTLELGDSALYLCASSFLGQDRDTQYFGPGTRLTVL.

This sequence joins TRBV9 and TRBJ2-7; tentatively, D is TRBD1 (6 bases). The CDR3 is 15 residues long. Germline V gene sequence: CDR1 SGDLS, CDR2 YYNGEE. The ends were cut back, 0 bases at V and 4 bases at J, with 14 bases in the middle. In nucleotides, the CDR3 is TGTGCCAGCAGCGTAGAGCCACAGGGAGAATACGAGCAGTACTTC. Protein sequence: CASSVEPQGEYEQYF.

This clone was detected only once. The CDR3 nucleotides read TGTGCCAGCAGCGGAACCGGGACTTTAAATCAGCCCCAGCATTTT. Translated, it gives CASSGTGTLNQPQHF. This sequence joins TRBV9 and TRBJ1-5, with D possibly matching TRBD1 (5 bases). V lost 3 bases and J lost 4, with 14 bases in between. Germline V CDR1 and CDR2: SGDLS, YYNGEE. The CDR3 has 15 amino acids.

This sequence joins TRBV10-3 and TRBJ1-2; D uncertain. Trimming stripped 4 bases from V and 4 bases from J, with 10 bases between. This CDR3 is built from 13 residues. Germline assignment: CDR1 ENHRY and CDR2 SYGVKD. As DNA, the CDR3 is TGTGCCATCAGTGCCGCCAACCCCTATGGCTACACCTTC. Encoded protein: CAISAANPYGYTF.

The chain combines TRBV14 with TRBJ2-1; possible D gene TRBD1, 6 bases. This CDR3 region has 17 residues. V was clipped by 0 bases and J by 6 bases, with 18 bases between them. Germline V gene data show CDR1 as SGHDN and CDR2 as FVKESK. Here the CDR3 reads CASSQDLQGHAINEQFF. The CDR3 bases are TGTGCCAGCAGCCAAGATTTACAGGGACATGCCATCAATGAGCAGTTCTTC.

As DNA, the CDR3 is TGTGCCAGCAGCTTGCCTAGCGGTAATGAGCAGTTCTTC. Encoded protein: CASSLPSGNEQFF. This chain links TRBV5-4 with TRBJ2-1; TRBD2 matches 7 bases. The length of the CDR3 is 13 residues. V lost 1 base, J lost 7 bases, and 2 bases stayed unmatched. Per the germline V gene, CDR1 is SGHNT and CDR2 is YYREEE (reference sequence). The full variable domain, with the rest looked up from reference TRBV5-4 and TRBJ2-1, is ETGVTQSPTHLIKTRGQQVTLRCSSQSGHNTVSWYQQALGQGPQFIFQYYREEENGRGNFPPRFSGLQFPNYSSELNVNALELDDSALYLCASSLPSGNEQFFGPGTRLTVL.

This CDR3 reads CAISTGGRPTDTQYF. The CDR3 DNA follows: TGTGCCATCAGCACAGGGGGCCGCCCGACAGATACGCAGTATTTT. This chain connects TRBV10-3 to TRBJ2-3; 9 positions agree with TRBD1. The CDR3 consists of 15 residues. The J segment lost 3 bases and the V segment lost 6 bases, leaving 7 bases of the junction unmatched. CDR1 ENHRY and CDR2 SYGVKD come from the germline V gene.